This T cell receptor beta chain was identified during a study of blood T cell repertoires in COVID-19. Study-level information: COVID-19 samples from acute and convalescent phases originated in the United States, Italy and Spain. The cDNA or gDNA used as material had been derived from T cells, B-cell-depleted T cells, or PBMCs.

As handled by the study authors: Estimates of nucleated cell counts were drawn from the amplification of reference gene primers. Produced via immunoSEQ multiplex PCR; TCRdb's table is partial and in-frame only. The V and J calls and clone size were taken over from that table, and D and trimming were inferred from the DNA. Altogether more than 85,000 clones are present, approximately 68% being singletons, with the ten largest covering about 8.3%. Per germline, CDR1 SGHNT and CDR2 YYREEE (reference sequence). The CDR3 has 15 amino acids. V lost 5 bases and J 4 bases, leaving 17 bases between the germline ends.

The specimen was peripheral blood. The chain has TRBV5-4 and TRBJ2-3; D is possibly TRBD2 (7 bases). The receptor was isolated from a woman in her sixties or seventies with acute or convalescent COVID-19. The DNA of the CDR3 is TGTGCCAGCAGAGCTATGGGGGGGCGATCAGATACGCAGTATTTT. Protein sequence: CASRAMGGRSDTQYF.